The 12 T cell receptor beta chains given below trace back to one sample, sequenced in a study of cytomegalovirus exposure and HLA in healthy donors (dated by TCRdb to 2016 to 2017). The method was the immunoSEQ multiplex PCR assay. For the multiplex PCR, a mixture combining 60 forward primers for TCR Vbeta segments and 13 reverse primers for TCR Jbeta segments was used. In its TCRdb copy, this immuneACCESS table keeps in-frame sequences only and misses some clones. Where compared with another copy, unresolved V genes explain less than half of these, and the others have no known cause. For this sample the table gives roughly 69,000 clones, of which under 85% were detected only once. The ten largest clones capture about 5.5% of the sample. Sequenced: PBMCs. The receptor set was obtained from a man aged 50 to 60 in good health and CMV-seronegative.

This clone was picked up a small number of times. The CDR3 loop is CASSFGFMNTEAFF. In DNA, the CDR3 is TGCGCCAGCAGCTTTGGCTTCATGAACACTGAAGCTTTCTTT. The rearrangement uses TRBV5-1 and TRBJ1-1; D not certain. V was cut by 2 bases and J by 0 bases, with 8 bases left in between. Looked up from germline, CDR1 is SGHRS and CDR2 is YFSETQ. The CDR3 has 14 amino acids.

V usage is TRBV5-6 and J usage is TRBJ1-2; D possibly corresponds to TRBD1 (6 bases). Germline CDR1 is SGHDT and CDR2 is YYEEEE. Trimming took off 6 bases at V and 5 bases at J, with 17 bases between the two ends. The CDR3 is made up of 14 amino acids. CDR3 in amino acids: CASTEGGIGYGYTF. DNA for the CDR3: TGTGCCAGCACGGAAGGGGGAATAGGGTATGGCTACACCTTC.

This chain uses TRBV5-1 with TRBJ2-5; D possibly corresponds to TRBD2 (6 bases). This CDR3 has 13 amino acids. Trimming cost V 7 bases and J 1 base, with 11 bases left between them. Germline V CDR1 and CDR2: SGHRS, YFSETQ. The CDR3: CASGRLGQETQYF. For the CDR3, the DNA is TGCGCCAGCGGAAGACTAGGCCAAGAGACCCAGTACTTC.

The chain carries TRBV11-2 and TRBJ2-6; 7 bases are a match to TRBD1. V lost 5 bases and J lost 2; bases outside the gene matches: 3. The CDR3 sequence is 15 residues long. From germline, CDR1 is SGHAT and CDR2 FQNNGV. The CDR3 sequence is CASSPQGAGANVLTF. CDR3 DNA sequence: TGTGCCAGCAGCCCCCAGGGGGCTGGGGCCAACGTCCTGACTTTC.

This clone has only a few counts. The gene calls are TRBV6-6 and TRBJ1-1; tentative D call: TRBD1 (6 bases). CDR3 size: 14 residues. CDR1 and CDR2 from the germline V gene are MNHNY and SVGAGI (reference sequence). V was shortened by 7 bases and J by 1 base, with 13 bases between the two germline ends. The CDR3 reads CASTEGHWNTEAFF. The CDR3 DNA reads as TGTGCCAGCACCGAGGGACACTGGAACACTGAAGCTTTCTTT.

The gene calls are TRBV4-2 and TRBJ2-3; 7 bases align to TRBD2. The CDR3 sequence is 16 residues long. Trimming at V came to 0 bases and at J to 5 bases, leaving 8 bases not matched to a gene. In germline, CDR1 is LGHNA, CDR2 YNFKEQ. The CDR3 protein is CASSQERLAVLDTQYF. The CDR3 bases are TGTGCCAGCAGCCAAGAACGGCTAGCGGTGTTAGATACGCAGTATTTT.

The V gene is TRBV30, the J gene TRBJ1-4; D perhaps matches TRBD1 (5 bases). Germline CDR1 and CDR2: GTSNPN and SVGIG (reference sequence). Trimming took 4 bases from V and 1 from J, leaving 10 bases between them. The CDR3 length is 14 residues. CDR3 residues: CAWNRGVTNEKLFF. The CDR3 region has the DNA TGTGCCTGGAACCGGGGGGTAACTAATGAAAAACTGTTTTTT.

This clone was found a few times. The chain has TRBV30 and TRBJ1-3; D is ambiguous. Trimming stripped 5 bases from V and 0 bases from J, with 8 bases between. CDR3 length: 13 residues. Germline-derived CDR1 and CDR2 are GTSNPN and SVGIG (reference sequence). CDR3: CAWAGSSGNTIYF. The CDR3 region has the DNA TGTGCCTGGGCGGGGAGCTCTGGAAACACCATATATTTT.

The rearrangement uses TRBV7-6 and TRBJ2-5; D not resolved. CDR3 size: 15 residues. The germline V gene encodes CDR1 SGHVS and CDR2 FNYEAQ. Trimming stripped 5 bases from V and 1 base from J, with 14 bases between. The CDR3 bases are TGTGCCAGCAGCGCCATGGCGGCAACCCAAGAGACCCAGTACTTC. This encodes CASSAMAATQETQYF.

As regards this clone: Its ends do not fully match the called genes, so a read error is possible. The chain recombines TRBV7-7 with TRBJ2-7; perhaps TRBD1 as D (6 bases). Germline V lookup: CDR1 SSHAT, CDR2 FNYEAQ (reference sequence). The CDR3 runs to 15 residues. The CDR3: CASSLKRQVTCEQYF. The CDR3 DNA reads as TGTGCTAGCAGCTTAAAGAGACAGGTAACCTGCGAGCAGTACTTC.

The V call is TRBV6-5, the J call TRBJ2-2; no clear D gene. Trimming shortened V by 1 base and J by 6 bases, and 6 bases separated the two germline ends. The length of the CDR3 is 13 residues. The germline V gene has CDR1 MNHEY and CDR2 SVGAGI. The CDR3 DNA reads TGTGCCAGCAGTTACTTCCGGGCCGGGGAGCTGTTTTTT. This gives the protein CASSYFRAGELFF.

This clone was seen a single time. This chain uses TRBV10-3 with TRBJ1-2, with TRBD1 matching over 8 bases. There are 16 residues in the CDR3. The junction had 9 bases not matched to a gene; V was cut back by 6 bases and J by 0 bases. Germline loops: CDR1 ENHRY, CDR2 SYGVKD. This CDR3 is CAISPGTGVANYGYTF. DNA for the CDR3: TGTGCCATCAGCCCCGGGACAGGAGTTGCTAACTATGGCTACACCTTC.